This T cell receptor beta chain was obtained from a study of cytomegalovirus exposure and HLA in healthy donors. Findings and limits, study-wide: Cytomegalovirus association was listed for about 170 TCR beta chains. The authors considered a cluster of highly shared sequence variants likely to be a sequencing artifact.

For this clone: The target antigen is unknown.

Amplification used 60 Vbeta primers and 13 Jbeta primers. This table comes from immunoSEQ multiplex PCR, and its TCRdb copy is limited to in-frame clones, with some not included. The data show under 170,000 clones, about four fifths seen once. V lost 6 bases and J lost 7, with 11 bases in between. Germline V lookup: CDR1 SGHRS, CDR2 YFSETQ. The length of the CDR3 is 11 residues. Specimen: PBMCs. The V gene is TRBV5-1, the J gene TRBJ2-7; D unresolved. The TCR sequence derives from a human donor in good health. The DNA of the CDR3 is TGCGCCAGCAACAACGATTGGGAGCAGTACTTC. This sequence encodes CASNNDWEQYF.